The 26 T cell receptor beta chains listed next were all sequenced from one sample in a study of blood T cell repertoires in COVID-19. Method: immunoSEQ multiplex PCR; TCRdb's copy keeps in-frame clones and lacks some. The sample lists approximately 200,000 clones, around 87% seen once, with 2% to 2.5% in the top ten. Sequencing was carried out using PBMCs or T cells enriched from blood (not recorded which). The receptor source for this set is a woman aged 25 to 39 who had recovered from COVID-19.

This clone was seen a single time. The CDR3 loop is CASSIQGGGNQPQHF. DNA of the CDR3: TGTGCCAGCAGCATACAGGGGGGAGGCAATCAGCCCCAGCATTTT. The V call is TRBV6-5, the J call TRBJ1-5, with 8 bases matching TRBD1. Germline CDR1 and CDR2: MNHEY and SVGAGI. This CDR3 comprises 15 residues. V lost 6 bases to trimming and J lost 2 bases; unmatched junction nucleotides: 6.

This rearrangement joins TRBV19 to TRBJ1-2, with 7 positions matching TRBD1. The germline gives CDR1 LNHDA, CDR2 SQIVND (reference sequence). The J segment lost 8 bases and the V segment lost 4 bases, leaving 4 bases of the junction unmatched. This CDR3 has 12 residues. CDR3 in amino acids: CASSTTGWGYTF. The CDR3 coding sequence is TGTGCCAGTAGTACGACAGGGTGGGGCTACACCTTC.

V and J are TRBV4-2 and TRBJ2-1; 11 bases fit TRBD2. Germline V gene data show CDR1 as LGHNA and CDR2 as YNFKEQ. CDR3 length: 15 residues. J lost 7 bases, V lost 4 bases, and 6 bases had no gene match. CDR3: CASSRGTSGLNEQFF. The CDR3 nucleotides are TGTGCCAGCAGCCGAGGGACTAGCGGTCTGAATGAGCAGTTCTTC.

The chain couples TRBV5-1 to TRBJ2-7; 10 bases are a match to TRBD2. Germline trimming cut 5 bases from V and 5 bases from J; bases unmatched to any gene: 10. The germline V gene encodes CDR1 SGHRS and CDR2 YFSETQ. CDR3 length equals 15 residues. The CDR3 nucleotides read TGCGCCAGCAGACAGTTACTAGCGGGGTCCCACGAGCAGTACTTC. Its protein product is CASRQLLAGSHEQYF.

The chain employs TRBV2 and TRBJ2-7; 12 nucleotides align to TRBD2. The germline V gene has CDR1 SNHLY and CDR2 FYNNEI. The CDR3 totals 17 residues. Germline trimming cut 6 bases from V and 7 bases from J; bases unmatched to any gene: 16. The CDR3 coding sequence is TGTGCCAGCAGCGTACTAGCGGGAGGACGAGTGGGGGGGGAGCAGTACTTC. Encoded protein: CASSVLAGGRVGGEQYF.

The V call is TRBV29-1, the J call TRBJ1-5, with D maybe TRBD1 (5 bases). The ends were cut back, 5 bases at V and 5 bases at J, with 13 bases in the middle. Germline V gene data show CDR1 as SQVTM and CDR2 as ANQGSEA. The CDR3 is 13 amino acids. This CDR3 reads CSVLGGVDQPQHF. CDR3 DNA sequence: TGCAGCGTTTTGGGGGGGGTGGATCAGCCCCAGCATTTT.

This clone appeared a few times. The chain couples TRBV5-4 to TRBJ1-2; possibly TRBD1 for D (6 bases). The V end lost 4 bases, the J end lost 8 bases, and 15 bases lay between the germline ends. Germline assignment: CDR1 SGHNT and CDR2 YYREEE (reference sequence). This CDR3 is built from 13 residues. The CDR3 region has the DNA TGTGCCAGCAGCATAGGACAGCTGAAGGGCTACACCTTC. Translation gives CASSIGQLKGYTF.

V is TRBV7-8 and J is TRBJ1-5, with TRBD1 identical over 11 bases. Germline assignment: CDR1 SGHVS and CDR2 FQNEAQ. The ends lost 2 bases at V and 5 bases at J; junction bases unmatched: 5. The CDR3 sequence is 16 residues long. The CDR3 DNA follows: TGTGCCAGCAGCTTACAACCGGGACAGGGGGATCAGCCCCAGCATTTT. Protein: CASSLQPGQGDQPQHF.

This clone showed up just a few times. The sample contains more than one DNA sequence encoding this CDR3. This chain links TRBV24-1 with TRBJ1-2; D gene ambiguous. The CDR3 is 12 amino acids. Per germline, CDR1 KGHDR and CDR2 SFDVKD. The V end was cut by 4 bases, the J end by 4 bases, with 6 bases between. The CDR3 bases are TGTGCCACCAGTGACCCCGGCTATGGCTACACCTTC. This gives the protein CATSDPGYGYTF.

This clone was detected once. J is TRBJ1-2 and V is TRBV30, with TRBD1 matching over 7 bases. Looked up from germline, CDR1 is GTSNPN and CDR2 is SVGIG (reference sequence). There are 13 residues in the CDR3. The trim removed 4 bases at V and 4 bases at J, leaving 6 bases unmatched. This CDR3 is CAWTGQTFYGYTF. The CDR3 nucleotides are TGTGCCTGGACGGGACAGACTTTCTATGGCTACACCTTC.

The gene calls are TRBV11-2 and TRBJ2-1; TRBD2 matches 9 bases. This CDR3 spans 13 amino acids. Germline V gives CDR1 SGHAT, CDR2 FQNNGV. V shed 1 base and J 9 bases; nucleotides not matched to a gene: 1. Here the CDR3 reads CASSLGGLAEQFF. The CDR3 DNA reads as TGTGCCAGCAGCTTAGGGGGACTAGCTGAGCAGTTCTTC.

This rearrangement joins TRBV7-2 to TRBJ1-5; TRBD1 might be the D (5 bases). Trimming stripped 6 bases from V and 3 bases from J, with 15 bases between. This CDR3 is built from 15 residues. Germline loops: CDR1 SGHTA, CDR2 FQGNSA. Here the CDR3 reads CASSFQGRNNQPQHF. The CDR3 region has the DNA TGTGCCAGCAGTTTTCAGGGCAGAAACAATCAGCCCCAGCATTTT.

The chain joins TRBV11-1 to TRBJ2-6; D remains unclear. The CDR3 is 12 amino acids. Germline assignment: CDR1 SGHAT and CDR2 FQDESV (reference sequence). The germline V and J ends were trimmed by 8 bases and 2 bases, with 4 bases remaining between them. The CDR3 DNA follows: TGTGCCAGCTCCACTGGGGCCAACGTCCTGACTTTC. It specifies CASSTGANVLTF.

The chain uses TRBV7-2 and TRBJ2-4, with D possibly TRBD2 on 7 matching bases. In germline, CDR1 is SGHTA, CDR2 FQGNSA. With 5 bases removed from V and 6 bases from J, the gap between germline ends came to 17 bases. This CDR3 is 15 amino acids long. The DNA of the CDR3 is TGTGCCAGCAGCCCTTTTGGGGGGGGGCCAAACATTCAGTACTTC. It is translated as CASSPFGGGPNIQYF.

The chain has TRBV7-2 and TRBJ2-5; 12 nucleotides match TRBD2. The junction had 3 bases not matched to a gene; V was cut back by 2 bases and J by 2 bases. Germline lookup yields CDR1 SGHTA and CDR2 FQGNSA. This CDR3 is built from 16 residues. The CDR3 region is CASSLLAGGFQETQYF. DNA of the CDR3: TGTGCCAGCAGCTTACTAGCGGGAGGGTTTCAAGAGACCCAGTACTTC.

This clone appeared a single time. V gene TRBV7-2 combines with J gene TRBJ1-5; D unclear. Trimming took 0 bases from V and 1 from J, leaving 10 bases between them. The CDR3 has 16 amino acids. Germline CDR1 SGHTA, CDR2 FQGNSA. CDR3 nucleotide sequence: TGTGCCAGCAGCTTAGCGGGAGGTCTCAGCAATCAGCCCCAGCATTTT. This gives the protein CASSLAGGLSNQPQHF.

This chain uses TRBV5-6 with TRBJ2-3, with D unresolved. Trimming removed 4 bases from V and 5 bases from J, with 8 bases in between. CDR3 length equals 12 residues. The germline gives CDR1 SGHDT, CDR2 YYEEEE. CDR3 bases: TGTGCCAGCAGCCCAGGCGAAGATACGCAGTATTTT. It encodes CASSPGEDTQYF.

This chain uses TRBV4-2 with TRBJ1-2; D is perhaps TRBD1 (6 bases). V was cut by 4 bases and J by 2 bases, with 11 bases left in between. Germline values: CDR1 LGHNA, CDR2 YNFKEQ. The CDR3 loop spans 14 amino acids. As DNA, the CDR3 is TGTGCCAGCAGCCGACGACAGGAGAACTATGGCTACACCTTC. Residues: CASSRRQENYGYTF.

The genes are TRBV6-2 or TRBV6-3 and TRBJ1-1; D perhaps matches TRBD1 (6 bases). Germline V gene sequence: CDR1 MNHEY, CDR2 SVGEGT. The CDR3 has 17 residues. The V end lost 6 bases, the J end lost 0 bases, and 20 bases lay between the germline ends. In DNA form, the CDR3 reads TGTGCCAGCAGCCCCCATTCCCGCGGACAGTTGAACACTGAAGCTTTCTTT. Translation gives CASSPHSRGQLNTEAFF.

This clone was seen only a few times. This rearrangement joins TRBV30 to TRBJ1-4; D not certain. CDR1 GTSNPN and CDR2 SVGIG come from the germline V gene (reference sequence). Trimming took off 5 bases at V and 2 bases at J, with 9 bases between the two ends. CDR3 length: 13 residues. The CDR3 DNA is TGTGCCTGGGCCCTCGGGACTAATGAAAAACTGTTTTTT. It encodes CAWALGTNEKLFF.

This clone occurred a few times. V gene TRBV2 combines with J gene TRBJ2-3; D is ambiguous. The CDR3 loop spans 13 amino acids. V shed 4 bases and J shed 2 bases, with 7 bases lying between them. Germline V CDR1 and CDR2: SNHLY, FYNNEI. The CDR3: CASSVLVTDTQYF. The CDR3 nucleotides read TGTGCCAGCAGTGTCTTAGTCACAGATACGCAGTATTTT. The whole variable domain, remainder taken from reference TRBV2 and TRBJ2-3, is EPEVTQTPSHQVTQMGQEVILRCVPISNHLYFYWYRQILGQKVEFLVSFYNNEISEKSEIFDDQFSVERPDGSNFTLKIRSTKLEDSAMYFCASSVLVTDTQYFGPGTRLTVL.

V is TRBV6-2 or TRBV6-3 and J is TRBJ2-1; D unclear. Looked up from germline, CDR1 is MNHEY and CDR2 is SVGEGT. The CDR3 has 14 amino acids. The V end was cut by 0 bases, the J end by 5 bases, with 8 bases between. CDR3 protein: CASSYSAAHNEQFF. CDR3 bases: TGTGCCAGCAGTTACTCGGCGGCCCACAATGAGCAGTTCTTC.

The rearrangement joins TRBV18 to TRBJ1-5; 7 bases are a match to TRBD1. The length of the CDR3 is 14 residues. Looked up from germline, CDR1 is KGHSH and CDR2 is LQKENI. V shed 2 bases, J shed 5 bases, and the junction held 3 bases outside the gene matches. The CDR3 sequence is CASSPVQGDQPQHF. CDR3 bases: TGTGCCAGCTCACCAGTCCAGGGGGATCAGCCCCAGCATTTT.

The chain joins TRBV12-3 or TRBV12-4 to TRBJ1-5; D not resolved. V gave up 5 bases and J gave up 7 bases, with 12 bases separating them. The CDR3 is made up of 13 amino acids. The CDR3 nucleotides are TGTGCCAGCAGTACTCAACGGGAGCAGCCCCAGCATTTT. This encodes CASSTQREQPQHF.

The rearrangement uses TRBV5-1 and TRBJ2-7; possibly TRBD1 for D (7 bases). Germline V gene sequence: CDR1 SGHRS, CDR2 YFSETQ. The CDR3 is 14 amino acids. Trimming removed 4 bases from V and 3 bases from J, with 14 bases in between. CDR3 protein: CASSGGTDSYEQYF. CDR3 in DNA: TGCGCCAGCAGCGGGGGGACAGATAGCTACGAGCAGTACTTC.

This rearrangement joins TRBV6-2 or TRBV6-3 to TRBJ2-6, with TRBD2 as a possible D gene (5 bases). The V end was cut by 0 bases, the J end by 1 base, with 10 bases between. This CDR3 comprises 17 residues. Germline CDR1 reads MNHEY; CDR2 reads SVGEGT. The CDR3 DNA reads TGTGCCAGCAGTTACTCCCGGACTGGATCTGGGGCCAACGTCCTGACTTTC. It yields the protein CASSYSRTGSGANVLTF.